This TCR beta chain was recovered during a study of blood T cell repertoires in COVID-19. Whole-study context: Spain, Italy and the United States supplied samples that represented acute and convalescent COVID-19. Sources were T cells, B-cell-depleted T cells, or PBMCs; the material itself was cDNA or gDNA.

Per the study methods: Cell counts per sample came from amplifying reference gene primers. Sequencing was performed with immunoSEQ multiplex PCR; in TCRdb, only in-frame clones are kept and a portion is missing. The DNA gave D and trimming, while V, J and clone size come from that table. This sample has over 150,000 clones, with more than 75% found just once. V shed 5 bases and J shed 10 bases, with 20 bases lying between them. This CDR3 is 14 amino acids long. The germline V gene encodes CDR1 SGHTA and CDR2 FQGNSA. Seattle-derived patients entered the study during active infection and were followed longitudinally.

The chain employs TRBV7-2 and TRBJ2-5; D unclear. Sequencing was done on a sample of peripheral blood. The clonotype originates from a man aged 55 to 70 with COVID-19, enrolled during active disease. DNA of the CDR3: TGTGCCAGCAGCCAATACGAGCCCCTTAGTATCCAGTACTTC. Translation: CASSQYEPLSIQYF.